These 32 T cell receptor beta chains share one sample of origin, sequenced in a study of cytomegalovirus exposure and HLA in healthy donors (dated by TCRdb to about 2017). The library relied on the immunoSEQ multiplex PCR assay. A mixture of 60 forward primers for TCR Vbeta segments and 13 reverse primers for TCR Jbeta segments was used in the multiplex PCR. TCRdb took over this immuneACCESS table, retaining in-frame rearrangements with V and J assigned. Such tables are incomplete; in checked studies, under half of the missing clones stem from an unresolved V gene, and the remainder is unexplained. This sample is represented by around 150,000 clones; 65% to 80% of them were singletons. In total, the top ten clones hold roughly 2% of the sample. Sequenced: PBMCs. These receptors were obtained from a female donor in good health and CMV-seronegative.

This clone appeared a single time. This sequence joins TRBV7-2 and TRBJ2-7; D is possibly TRBD2 (5 bases). The CDR3 runs 14 residues. The germline V gene encodes CDR1 SGHTA and CDR2 FQGNSA. The V end lost 3 bases, the J end lost 0 bases, and 9 bases lay between the germline ends. CDR3 nucleotide sequence: TGTGCCAGCAGCTTGTCCCTAGCCTCCTACGAGCAGTACTTC. Its translation: CASSLSLASYEQYF.

The rearrangement uses TRBV10-1 and TRBJ2-1; 10 bases match TRBD1. The CDR3 contains 15 residues. From germline, CDR1 is WNHNN and CDR2 SYGVQD (reference sequence). V trimming: 6 bases; J trimming: 5 bases; junction bases outside the gene matches: 7. The CDR3 spells CASRSSGTGDNEQFF. CDR3 coding DNA: TGCGCCAGCAGATCCTCCGGGACAGGGGACAATGAGCAGTTCTTC.

DNA for the CDR3: TGTGCCAGCAGCCAAGATTCGACTAGCGGGGGTGTCTACAATGAGCAGTTCTTC. Protein sequence: CASSQDSTSGGVYNEQFF. The chain employs TRBV4-2 and TRBJ2-1; the match to TRBD2 covers 12 bases. The ends lost 0 bases at V and 3 bases at J; junction bases unmatched: 6. The germline CDR1 and CDR2 sequences are LGHNA and YNFKEQ. The CDR3 runs 18 residues.

The chain recombines TRBV19 with TRBJ1-5, with TRBD1 matching 8 bases. V shed 5 bases and J 4 bases; nucleotides not matched to a gene: 7. Germline V gives CDR1 LNHDA, CDR2 SQIVND (reference sequence). CDR3 size: 15 residues. Here the CDR3 DNA reads TGTGCCAGTAGTCCGAGGACAGGGCGTAATCAGCCCCAGCATTTT. Protein sequence: CASSPRTGRNQPQHF.

This rearrangement joins TRBV10-2 to TRBJ1-1; D unresolved. The V gene's germline CDR1 is WSHSY and CDR2 SAAADI. Between the trimmed V and J ends, which lost 6 bases and 7 bases, there was a span of 12 bases. This CDR3 is built from 12 residues. CDR3 residues: CASSPGRGEAFF. Written as DNA, the CDR3 is TGCGCCAGCAGCCCCGGACGGGGTGAAGCTTTCTTT.

This clone showed up just a few times. The chain carries TRBV19 and TRBJ1-6; TRBD1 agrees at 7 bases. This CDR3 region has 14 residues. CDR1 is LNHDA, CDR2 SQIVND, per germline (reference sequence). V dropped 8 bases and J dropped 3; count of bases not matched to a gene: 4. CDR3 in DNA: TGTGCCAGTCGGGACAGTGTCTATAATTCACCCCTCCACTTT. Translated, it gives CASRDSVYNSPLHF.

This sequence joins TRBV6-5 and TRBJ2-7; 7 bases are shared with TRBD1. CDR1 is MNHEY and CDR2 is SVGAGI in the germline V gene. V dropped 2 bases and J dropped 1; count of bases not matched to a gene: 5. The CDR3 has 15 amino acids. For the CDR3, the DNA is TGTGCCAGCAGTTACGAGGGGACAGCTTCCTACGAGCAGTACTTC. It codes for CASSYEGTASYEQYF.

Turning to this clone: Other DNA sequences from this sample encode an identical CDR3 as well. This chain joins TRBV6-6 and TRBJ1-3; TRBD1 agrees at 8 bases. V trimming: 6 bases; J trimming: 4 bases; junction bases outside the gene matches: 5. CDR3 length: 14 residues. Looked up from germline, CDR1 is MNHNY and CDR2 is SVGAGI (reference sequence). In DNA form, the CDR3 reads TGTGCCAGCAGCTACGGACAGGGAGGAAACACCATATATTTT. Translating it yields CASSYGQGGNTIYF.

The chain links TRBV30 to TRBJ2-2; 12 bases are a match to TRBD2. In germline, CDR1 is GTSNPN, CDR2 SVGIG (reference sequence). V shed 4 bases, J shed 1 base, and the junction held 13 bases outside the gene matches. This CDR3 spans 19 amino acids. CDR3 sequence (DNA): TGTGCCTGGACGACCAGGGCAAGGACTAGCGGGGAGAACACCGGGGAGCTGTTTTTT. Amino acids: CAWTTRARTSGENTGELFF.

The V call is TRBV30, the J call TRBJ2-3; 7 nucleotides match TRBD1. The germline V gene encodes CDR1 GTSNPN and CDR2 SVGIG (reference sequence). This CDR3 has 12 amino acids. Trimming at V came to 3 bases and at J to 6 bases, leaving 3 bases not matched to a gene. The CDR3 here is CAWRTGWDTQYF. The CDR3 DNA reads TGTGCCTGGAGGACAGGGTGGGATACGCAGTATTTT.

V and J are TRBV7-3 and TRBJ2-3; maybe TRBD2 (6 bases). Germline CDR1 is SGHTA and CDR2 is FQGTGA. The length of the CDR3 is 14 residues. Deletions cut 2 bases from V and 5 bases from J, with 11 bases between. CDR3 coding DNA: TGTGCCAGCAGCTTAGGAGGGTCCAGAGATACGCAGTATTTT. This translates into CASSLGGSRDTQYF.

The V call is TRBV6-1, the J call TRBJ2-7, with a possible D match to TRBD2 (5 bases). The CDR3 spans 15 residues. The germline gives CDR1 MNHNS, CDR2 SASEGT. Trimming pared 3 bases from V and 4 bases from J, leaving 16 bases between. CDR3 sequence reads: CASSDLHLTRYEQYF. The CDR3 bases are TGTGCCAGCAGTGATTTGCACCTTACTAGATACGAGCAGTACTTC.

This CDR3 is CAWSHWVGLAGGESSTDTQYF. The CDR3 bases are TGTGCCTGGAGCCACTGGGTCGGACTAGCGGGGGGGGAATCTAGCACAGATACGCAGTATTTT. The chain links TRBV30 to TRBJ2-3; TRBD2 matches at 15 bases. This CDR3 is 21 amino acids long. Per the germline V gene, CDR1 is GTSNPN and CDR2 is SVGIG (reference sequence). The V segment lost 3 bases and the J segment 0 bases; nucleotides outside the gene matches: 16.

The chain uses TRBV5-6 and TRBJ1-2; TRBD1 is a possible D gene (5 bases). Germline CDR1 and CDR2: SGHDT and YYEEEE. This CDR3 is built from 13 residues. V shed 1 base and J shed 7 bases, with 11 bases lying between them. For the CDR3, the DNA is TGTGCCAGCAGCTTGTACAGGTTGACTGGCTACACCTTC. As protein: CASSLYRLTGYTF.

The V call is TRBV7-9, the J call TRBJ2-7, with 9 bases fitting TRBD2. V was clipped by 4 bases and J by 6 bases; unmatched bases: 10. From germline, CDR1 is SEHNR and CDR2 FQNEAQ (reference sequence). The CDR3 sequence is 15 residues long. The DNA for the CDR3 is TGTGCCAGCAGCTCATTTGCCCTAGCGGGACTCGAGCAGTACTTC. Protein product: CASSSFALAGLEQYF.

The CDR3: CASSVLQSETQYF. For the CDR3, the DNA is TGTGCCAGCAGCGTACTCCAGTCGGAGACCCAGTACTTC. The chain employs TRBV9 and TRBJ2-5; unclear D gene. Trimming removed 1 base at V and 5 bases at J, with 9 bases between. The CDR3 has 13 residues. Germline lookup yields CDR1 SGDLS and CDR2 YYNGEE.

The chain uses TRBV7-8 and TRBJ1-1; 8 nucleotides match TRBD1. This CDR3 spans 14 amino acids. V lost 6 bases to trimming and J lost 5 bases; unmatched junction nucleotides: 8. CDR1 is SGHVS, CDR2 FQNEAQ, per germline. The CDR3 region has the DNA TGTGCCAGCAGACCCGGACAGGGTAGAACTGAAGCTTTCTTT. Translating gives CASRPGQGRTEAFF.

V gene TRBV18 combines with J gene TRBJ1-2, with D perhaps matching TRBD1 (6 bases). Germline V gives CDR1 KGHSH, CDR2 LQKENI. The CDR3 contains 12 residues. V was shortened by 4 bases and J by 8 bases, with 11 bases between the two germline ends. As DNA, the CDR3 is TGTGCCAGCTCACTACAGGGCAACGGCTACACCTTC. This encodes CASSLQGNGYTF.

The gene calls are TRBV6-5 and TRBJ1-5; no clear D gene. With 6 bases removed from V and 11 bases from J, the gap between germline ends came to 20 bases. The CDR3 covers 14 residues. The germline V gene has CDR1 MNHEY and CDR2 SVGAGI. The CDR3 nucleotides are TGTGCCAGCAGGCCCTATGAGGATCTCCCGACCCAGCATTTT. Its protein product is CASRPYEDLPTQHF.

This chain links TRBV5-1 with TRBJ1-4; 9 bases align to TRBD1. Germline trimming cut 0 bases from V and 5 bases from J; bases unmatched to any gene: 2. CDR3 size: 15 residues. Germline CDR1 SGHRS, CDR2 YFSETQ. The CDR3 DNA is TGCGCCAGCAGCTTGGAGGGACAGGGAAATGAAAAACTGTTTTTT. This translates into CASSLEGQGNEKLFF.

V and J are TRBV19 and TRBJ1-4, with D tentatively TRBD1 (6 bases). V was pared by 2 bases and J by 7 bases, with 14 bases between. The CDR3 consists of 15 residues. Germline V lookup: CDR1 LNHDA, CDR2 SQIVND (reference sequence). The CDR3 DNA reads TGTGCCAGTAGTATAATTGGGCAGGGGACTGAAAAACTGTTTTTT. Its translation is CASSIIGQGTEKLFF.

The chain couples TRBV5-1 to TRBJ1-1; D unclear. This CDR3 spans 13 amino acids. Germline values: CDR1 SGHRS, CDR2 YFSETQ. The germline V and J ends were trimmed by 1 base and 3 bases, with 7 bases remaining between them. CDR3 sequence: CASSLPPYTEAFF. The CDR3 coding sequence is TGCGCCAGCAGCTTGCCCCCCTACACTGAAGCTTTCTTT.

V and J are TRBV30 and TRBJ1-2; D is perhaps TRBD1 (6 bases). Germline V gene lookup returns CDR1 GTSNPN and CDR2 SVGIG (reference sequence). V was clipped by 3 bases and J by 3 bases, with 23 bases between them. This CDR3 region has 17 residues. The CDR3 protein is CAWSGGGTPDRYYGYTF. The CDR3 DNA reads as TGTGCCTGGAGCGGGGGGGGGACACCTGACAGGTACTATGGCTACACCTTC.

The CDR3: CSVLGDSYEQYF. The CDR3 DNA is TGCAGCGTTTTAGGGGACTCCTACGAGCAGTACTTC. V gene TRBV29-1 combines with J gene TRBJ2-7; TRBD1 is a possible D gene (5 bases). Germline V gene sequence: CDR1 SQVTM, CDR2 ANQGSEA. Trimming took 5 bases from V and 0 from J, leaving 8 bases between them. This CDR3 is 12 amino acids long.

This clone was counted a few times. DNA for the CDR3: TGTGCCAGTGGGACAGGAGCCTACGAGCAGTACTTC. Translation gives CASGTGAYEQYF. The V gene is TRBV11-1, the J gene TRBJ2-7, with 8 bases that match TRBD1. Germline V gene data show CDR1 as SGHAT and CDR2 as FQDESV (reference sequence). The CDR3 sequence is 12 residues long. The V gene end was trimmed by 9 bases and the J gene end by 2 bases; junction bases not matched to a gene: 3.

The chain links TRBV27 to TRBJ1-6; tentative D call: TRBD1 (5 bases). Germline V gene sequence: CDR1 MNHEY, CDR2 SMNVEV (reference sequence). V lost 7 bases and J lost 5, with 12 bases in between. The CDR3 spans 14 residues. CDR3 nucleotide sequence: TGTGCCAGCAAAGGGACTTTGAATAATTCACCCCTCCACTTT. Its protein is CASKGTLNNSPLHF.

The chain has TRBV5-1 and TRBJ2-2, with 12 bases identical to TRBD2. V trimming: 4 bases; J trimming: 1 base; junction bases outside the gene matches: 8. The CDR3 spans 18 residues. CDR1 SGHRS and CDR2 YFSETQ come from the germline V gene. The chain's CDR3 is CASSLPLTSGRNTGELFF. CDR3 nucleotide sequence: TGCGCCAGCAGCCTACCTTTGACTAGCGGGAGGAACACCGGGGAGCTGTTTTTT.

The chain employs TRBV9 and TRBJ1-4; 9 bases match TRBD1. This CDR3 has 15 residues. V lost 4 bases to trimming and J lost 6 bases; unmatched junction nucleotides: 7. The germline gives CDR1 SGDLS, CDR2 YYNGEE. CDR3 sequence reads: CASSPRQGGDEKLFF. The CDR3 nucleotides read TGTGCCAGCAGCCCGCGACAGGGGGGGGATGAAAAACTGTTTTTT.

The rearrangement uses TRBV5-1 and TRBJ2-1; 7 bases match TRBD1. With 7 bases clipped from V and 4 bases from J, the junction kept 8 bases outside the gene matches. This CDR3 has 14 amino acids. Germline CDR1 SGHRS, CDR2 YFSETQ. CDR3 loop: CASAKGDRYNEQFF. In DNA form, the CDR3 reads TGCGCCAGCGCAAAGGGGGACAGATACAATGAGCAGTTCTTC.

This clone was counted once. This rearrangement joins TRBV7-3 to TRBJ2-7; 9 bases fit TRBD1. Germline V gene data show CDR1 as SGHTA and CDR2 as FQGTGA. After removal of 3 bases from V and 2 bases from J, the junction contained 5 bases not matched to a gene. The CDR3 contains 15 residues. This chain's CDR3 is CASSFTGGGTYEQYF. CDR3 coding DNA: TGTGCCAGCAGCTTTACAGGGGGCGGAACCTACGAGCAGTACTTC.

Of note for this clone: The sample holds other DNA sequences that translate to the same CDR3. The chain combines TRBV2 with TRBJ1-2; 8 bases map to TRBD1. This CDR3 spans 12 amino acids. V dropped 8 bases and J dropped 4; count of bases not matched to a gene: 3. CDR1 and CDR2 (germline): SNHLY, FYNNEI. CDR3 coding DNA: TGTGCCAGCGCCGGGACAGGCTATGGCTACACCTTC. It yields the protein CASAGTGYGYTF.

This rearrangement joins TRBV29-1 to TRBJ2-7, with TRBD1 matching 8 bases. The germline CDR1 and CDR2 sequences are SQVTM and ANQGSEA. The length of the CDR3 is 12 residues. V was clipped by 6 bases and J by 7 bases; unmatched bases: 8. CDR3 in DNA: TGCAGCGTGGCAGGACAGGGCCGGGAGCAGTACTTC. This translates into CSVAGQGREQYF.